A selection of T cell receptor beta chains follows, all from one sample in a study of blood T cell repertoires in COVID-19. Clones were read by immunoSEQ multiplex PCR, and TCRdb kept only the in-frame ones, dropping some. The repertoire holds about 200,000 clones, with 86% as singletons. The sample taken for sequencing was PBMCs or T cells enriched from blood (not recorded which). The receptors derive from a middle-aged man with acute COVID-19. The CDR3 runs from the conserved cysteine through the conserved F or W. Fields, in order: J gene, D gene, V gene, clone size, CDR3 DNA, CDR3 protein. A D gene is named only where the DNA matches it firmly. The size of a clone is reported for some rows only, either as once, few or many, or as a class for expanded clones.

J: TRBJ1-5; D: NA; V: TRBV6-1; size: NA; DNA: TGTGCCAGCAGTGAAATTCTCAATCAGCCCCAGCATTTT; CDR3: CASSEILNQPQHF
J: TRBJ2-1; D: TRBD1; V: TRBV27; size: few; DNA: TGTGCCAGCAGTTTCTTTCTTCAATCGGGACAGGGGCTACGTGAGCAGTTCTTC; CDR3: CASSFFLQSGQGLREQFF
J: TRBJ2-5; D: NA; V: TRBV9; size: NA; DNA: TGTGCCAGCAGCGTCACTCAACAAGAGACCCAGTACTTC; CDR3: CASSVTQQETQYF
J: TRBJ1-5; D: NA; V: TRBV15; size: NA; DNA: TGTGCCACCAGCAGAGATATGTGGCAGGGCAATCAGCCCCAGCATTTT; CDR3: CATSRDMWQGNQPQHF
J: TRBJ1-1; D: NA; V: TRBV27; size: NA; DNA: TGTGCCAGCAGGGCGAACAGGGACGCTGAAGCTTTCTTT; CDR3: CASRANRDAEAFF
J: TRBJ2-5; D: TRBD1; V: TRBV7-3; size: NA; DNA: TGTGCCAGCAGCTTAGACAGGGGACCTTTTGGGACCCAGTACTTC; CDR3: CASSLDRGPFGTQYF
J: TRBJ2-7; D: TRBD2; V: TRBV4-3; size: NA; DNA: TGCGCCAGCAGCCTGCTGGCGGGAGGTTCCGAGCAGTACTTC; CDR3: CASSLLAGGSEQYF
J: TRBJ2-7; D: TRBD2; V: TRBV5-4; size: NA; DNA: TGTGCCAGCAGCTTGATAGCGGGAGACGGCGAGCAGTACTTC; CDR3: CASSLIAGDGEQYF
J: TRBJ2-3; D: TRBD2; V: TRBV19; size: NA; DNA: TGTGCCAGTAGCGGACTAGCTGGGGGATATACGCAGTATTTT; CDR3: CASSGLAGGYTQYF
J: TRBJ1-6; D: NA; V: TRBV28; size: NA; DNA: TGTGCCAGCAGTAAAGCAACAGGGAACAATTCACCCCTCCACTTT; CDR3: CASSKATGNNSPLHF
J: TRBJ1-4; D: NA; V: TRBV19; size: once; DNA: TGTGCCAGTAGCCCGTGGGGGGGCTTAAATGAAAAACTGTTTTTT; CDR3: CASSPWGGLNEKLFF
J: TRBJ1-2; D: NA; V: TRBV11-2; size: NA; DNA: TGTGCCAGCAGCTTAGTAACAGCTGGCTACACCTTC; CDR3: CASSLVTAGYTF
J: TRBJ2-3; D: TRBD2; V: TRBV30; size: NA; DNA: TGTGCCTGGAGTCTCTGGGGGGGGTTCACAGATACGCAGTATTTT; CDR3: CAWSLWGGFTDTQYF
J: TRBJ2-7; D: TRBD2; V: TRBV7-8; size: NA; DNA: TGTGCCAGCAGCTTACGGACTAGCGGGAGATGGTCGGATGAGCAGTACTTC; CDR3: CASSLRTSGRWSDEQYF
J: TRBJ1-1; D: NA; V: TRBV5-1; size: NA; DNA: TGCGCCAGCAGCTTGCATGGGCAGAACACTGAAGCTTTCTTT; CDR3: CASSLHGQNTEAFF
J: TRBJ2-2; D: NA; V: TRBV4-2; size: NA; DNA: TGTGCCAGCAGCCAAGATCGAGGACAGTTGAACACCGGGGAGCTGTTTTTT; CDR3: CASSQDRGQLNTGELFF
J: TRBJ1-5; D: NA; V: TRBV10-2; size: NA; DNA: TGCGCCAGCAGTGATCGGACAGAGGATCTGGAACATTTT; CDR3: CASSDRTEDLEHF
J: TRBJ2-5; D: TRBD2; V: TRBV29-1; size: NA; DNA: TGCAGCGTTGGTCGCCTAGCGGGAGGGCCGGGGGAGACCCAGTACTTC; CDR3: CSVGRLAGGPGETQYF
J: TRBJ1-2; D: NA; V: TRBV30; size: NA; DNA: TGTGCCTGGAGAACAGGGTCTTACGATGGCTACACCTTC; CDR3: CAWRTGSYDGYTF
J: TRBJ2-5; D: NA; V: TRBV9; size: NA; DNA: TGTGCCAGCAGCGCCTCAGCAGGGGCAAAAGAGACCCAGTACTTC; CDR3: CASSASAGAKETQYF
J: TRBJ2-7; D: TRBD2; V: TRBV7-2; size: once; DNA: TGTGCCAGCAGCCCTGGGGGGGGAGTTTCCTACGAGCAGTACTTC; CDR3: CASSPGGGVSYEQYF
J: TRBJ1-5; D: NA; V: TRBV3-1/TRBV3-2; size: NA; DNA: TGTGCCAGCGCACACCTAGGGGTTTCGGGGCCCCAGCATTTT; CDR3: CASAHLGVSGPQHF
J: TRBJ1-2; D: NA; V: TRBV28; size: few; DNA: TGTGCCAGCTCTACCGACAGGAAAAGGAGCTACACCTTC; CDR3: CASSTDRKRSYTF
J: TRBJ2-1; D: NA; V: TRBV12-3/TRBV12-4; size: NA; DNA: TGTGCCAGCAGTCTTAGGCGGAATGAGCAGTTCTTC; CDR3: CASSLRRNEQFF
J: TRBJ2-7; D: NA; V: TRBV5-4; size: NA; DNA: TGTGCCAGCAGCTTGGGTAAGGGACAAAAATACGAGCAGTACTTC; CDR3: CASSLGKGQKYEQYF
J: TRBJ2-1; D: NA; V: TRBV7-3; size: NA; DNA: TGTGCCAGCAGCTTAACCGGATGGGAGCGGTACAATGAGCAGTTCTTC; CDR3: CASSLTGWERYNEQFF
J: TRBJ1-2; D: NA; V: TRBV10-2; size: NA; DNA: TGCGCCAGCAGTGTCGGGGTTAACTATGGCTACACCTTC; CDR3: CASSVGVNYGYTF
J: TRBJ1-4; D: NA; V: TRBV5-6; size: NA; DNA: TGTGCCAGCAGCTTTGACGGTTCGGGGAATGAAAAACTGTTTTTT; CDR3: CASSFDGSGNEKLFF